These 15 T cell receptor beta chains originate from one sample sequenced in a study of blood T cells in healthy people across ages. Together with a sample-barcoded 5' primer, a J-beta primer mix was included in a second PCR lasting about 7 to 11 cycles. From the 5' RACE reads, TCRdb called clonotypes with MiXCR, one entry per CDR3 protein. Of hundreds of thousands of distinct CDR3 sequences listed, about 24% were seen once; the top ten hold less than 9%. The data were also submitted as part of a second study, on T cells of mothers and their children.

The sequencing input was blood. Receptors originate from a boy under 18 in good health.

This chain connects TRBV5-6 to TRBJ2-7; no reliable D call. This CDR3 contains 13 residues. Trimming cost V 4 bases and J 3 bases, with 11 bases left between them. The V gene's germline CDR1 is SGHDT and CDR2 YYEEEE. The CDR3 region has the DNA TGTGCCAGCAGCGACACTACGGGCTACGAGCAGTACTTC. Its translation: CASSDTTGYEQYF.

The V gene is TRBV7-2, the J gene TRBJ1-5; D might be TRBD1 (5 bases). This CDR3 is 15 amino acids long. CDR1 SGHTA and CDR2 FQGNSA come from the germline V gene. The V end lost 5 bases, the J end lost 6 bases, and 17 bases lay between the germline ends. The CDR3: CASSQGSGTGQPQHF. CDR3 sequence (DNA): TGTGCCAGCAGCCAGGGCTCAGGAACGGGTCAGCCCCAGCATTTT. Full variable domain (missing parts from reference TRBV7-2 and TRBJ1-5): GAGVSQSPSNKVTEKGKDVELRCDPISGHTALYWYRQSLGQGLEFLIYFQGNSAPDKSGLPSDRFSAERTGGSVSTLTIQRTQQEDSAVYLCASSQGSGTGQPQHFGDGTRLSIL.

V and J are TRBV7-2 and TRBJ1-4; no clear D gene. The ends were cut back, 4 bases at V and 12 bases at J, with 15 bases in the middle. Germline V CDR1 and CDR2: SGHTA, FQGNSA. The CDR3 has 13 amino acids. CDR3 region: CASSSSILTELFF. The CDR3 DNA sequence: TGTGCCAGCAGCTCTAGCATTCTGACGGAACTGTTTTTT. Based on the CDR3 plus reference TRBV7-2 and TRBJ1-4, the full variable domain is GAGVSQSPSNKVTEKGKDVELRCDPISGHTALYWYRQSLGQGLEFLIYFQGNSAPDKSGLPSDRFSAERTGGSVSTLTIQRTQQEDSAVYLCASSSSILTELFFGSGTQLSVL.

The V call is TRBV15, the J call TRBJ2-5, with D possibly TRBD1 on 6 matching bases. Trimming took off 1 base at V and 1 base at J, with 7 bases between the two ends. The germline V gene has CDR1 LNHNV and CDR2 YYDKDF (reference sequence). This CDR3 region has 14 residues. CDR3 region: CATSRVDSQETQYF. The CDR3 DNA is TGTGCCACCAGCAGAGTGGACAGCCAAGAGACCCAGTACTTC.

The chain combines TRBV7-2 with TRBJ2-6, with no clear D. V lost 5 bases and J 0 bases, leaving 17 bases between the germline ends. Germline V lookup: CDR1 SGHTA, CDR2 FQGNSA. The CDR3 is 18 residues long. DNA for the CDR3: TGTGCCAGCAGCCTATATGGGCGGACCTACTCTGGGGCCAACGTCCTGACTTTC. Translating it yields CASSLYGRTYSGANVLTF.

The sample holds a few counts of this clonotype. A much larger clonotype is one base distant, so this may be a read error. The chain employs TRBV7-2 and TRBJ2-5; possible D gene TRBD2, 6 bases. This CDR3 has 15 amino acids. Germline lookup yields CDR1 SGHTA and CDR2 FQGNSA. Trimming took 6 bases from V and 11 from J, leaving 25 bases between them. Here the CDR3 reads CASSPRGGTDYGQYF. CDR3 nucleotides: TGTGCCAGCAGTCCGAGGGGCGGTACGGACTACGGGCAGTACTTC.

This clonotype was seen once. The chain carries TRBV15 and TRBJ1-5; 9 bases are shared with TRBD1. With V trimmed by 6 bases and J by 1 base, 4 bases remained unmatched. Germline CDR1 is LNHNV and CDR2 is YYDKDF (reference sequence). The CDR3 is 15 residues long. The DNA of the CDR3 is TGTGCCACCAGAGGGACAGGGATGAGCAATCAGCCCCAGCATTTT. It is translated as CATRGTGMSNQPQHF.

This sequence joins TRBV12-3 or TRBV12-4 and TRBJ2-2; D is possibly TRBD1 (6 bases). Trimming removed 4 bases from V and 6 bases from J, with 12 bases in between. The CDR3 is made up of 14 amino acids. CDR3 nucleotides: TGTGCCAGCAGTTACAGGGCCTTTTCCGGGGAGCTGTTTTTT. Protein: CASSYRAFSGELFF.

The chain joins TRBV2 to TRBJ2-1; 8 bases fit TRBD2. After removal of 6 bases from V and 2 bases from J, the junction contained 12 bases not matched to a gene. The CDR3 has 17 residues. In germline, CDR1 is SNHLY, CDR2 FYNNEI. The CDR3 sequence: CASSQETSSGPYNEQFF. CDR3 sequence (DNA): TGTGCCAGCAGCCAAGAAACCTCTAGCGGGCCCTACAATGAGCAGTTCTTC.

In this sample, this clonotype turned up a few times. This chain joins TRBV6-6 and TRBJ2-3; D ambiguous. The V and J ends lost 2 bases and 2 bases respectively, with 2 bases between them. CDR1 and CDR2 from the germline V gene are MNHNY and SVGAGI (reference sequence). The CDR3 is made up of 12 amino acids. CDR3 coding DNA: TGTGCCAGCAGTTACCCCACAGATACGCAGTATTTT. This encodes CASSYPTDTQYF.

This clonotype was observed a handful of times. The germline gene is not matched at one end of the junction; a read error may be the cause. The rearrangement joins TRBV27 to TRBJ2-5; 10 bases align to TRBD2. CDR3 length: 17 amino acids. Germline V gene data show CDR1 as MNHEY and CDR2 as SMNVEV (reference sequence). The CDR3 DNA sequence: TGTGCCGGCAGTCCCCTCCGGACTAGCGGAGGAGGAGAGACCCAGTACTTC. It specifies CAGSPLRTSGGGETQYF.

This chain joins TRBV5-5 and TRBJ2-6, with TRBD1 matching over 7 bases. The CDR3 runs to 15 residues. Losses at the gene ends were 4 bases for V and 0 bases for J; bases not matched to a gene: 1. Per germline, CDR1 SGHKS and CDR2 YYEKEE (reference sequence). CDR3 loop: CASSGQVSGANVLTF. The DNA of the CDR3 is TGTGCCAGCAGCGGACAGGTCTCTGGGGCCAACGTCCTGACTTTC.

This clonotype has only a few counts. The chain links TRBV21-1 to TRBJ2-2; the DNA was not used to check the table's D call, TRBD1. TRBV21-1 is deemed a pseudogene. There are 16 residues in the CDR3. For the CDR3, the DNA is TGTGCCAGCAGCAAAAAAGGCAGGGGAGACACCGGGGAGCTGTTTTTT. Amino acids: CASSKKGRGDTGELFF.

The DNA of the CDR3 is TGTGCCACCAGTGATTTAAAGTCAGGACCGAACACCGGGGAGCTGTTTTTT. It encodes CATSDLKSGPNTGELFF. The rearrangement joins TRBV24-1 to TRBJ2-2; D gene ambiguous. The CDR3 is 17 amino acids. Per the germline V gene, CDR1 is KGHDR and CDR2 is SFDVKD. The V and J ends lost 1 base and 0 bases respectively, with 11 bases between them.

The genes are TRBV6-2 or TRBV6-3 and TRBJ2-5, with a possible D match to TRBD2 (5 bases). The J call is in doubt because the DNA end fits TRBJ2-1 better. The CDR3 sequence is 15 residues long. CDR1 is MNHEY and CDR2 is SVGEGT in the germline V gene. CDR3 nucleotide sequence: TGTGCCAGTAAAAACGGCGCTAGCAGATACAATGAGCAGTTCTTC. Protein product: CASKNGASRYNEQFF.